Presented here are 32 T cell receptor beta chains from one specimen sequenced in a study of CD8+CD57+ T cells in acquired aplastic anemia. Genomic DNA was employed as the template in profiling TCR beta VDJ and CDR3. Each CDR3 protein is one row after TCRdb ran MiXCR on the reads. Here the sample spans 200,000 to 250,000 distinct CDR3 sequences, roughly 57% being singletons. Input material: sorted CD4+, CD8+, or CD8+CD57+ T cells (not recorded which) from PBMCs. The receptor source for this set is a human donor in good health.

The chain has TRBV7-9 and TRBJ2-7; 7 bases match TRBD1. CDR3 length: 15 amino acids. V shed 4 bases and J 7 bases; nucleotides not matched to a gene: 13. The V gene's germline CDR1 is SEHNR and CDR2 FQNEAQ (reference sequence). CDR3 protein: CASSSGTVALGEQYF. CDR3 nucleotides: TGTGCCAGCAGCTCCGGGACAGTGGCCCTGGGGGAGCAGTACTTC. Variable domain in full (rest from reference TRBV7-9 and TRBJ2-7): DTGVSQNPRHKITKRGQNVTFRCDPISEHNRLYWYRQTLGQGPEFLTYFQNEAQLEKSRLLSDRFSAERPKGSFSTLEIQRTEQGDSAMYLCASSSGTVALGEQYFGPGTRLTVT.

In regard to this clonotype: A much larger clone differs by one base, so this may be a read error. The J gene is TRBJ2-3, the V gene TRBV19, with D unresolved. Trimming removed 0 bases at V and 2 bases at J, with 3 bases between. The length of the CDR3 is 13 residues. From germline, CDR1 is LNHDA and CDR2 SQIVND (reference sequence). CDR3 in amino acids: CASSIDFTDTQYF. CDR3 DNA: TGTGCCAGTAGTATAGATTTCACAGATACGCAGTATTTT.

This rearrangement joins TRBV5-6 to TRBJ1-2; no definite D call. CDR3 length: 12 residues. V shed 1 base and J shed 7 bases, with 8 bases lying between them. From germline, CDR1 is SGHDT and CDR2 YYEEEE. The CDR3 DNA reads as TGTGCCAGCAGCTTGTCTGGGAGTGGCTACACCTTC. Its translation is CASSLSGSGYTF.

At least ten counts were recorded for this clonotype. V is TRBV9 and J is TRBJ1-1, with a weak D call TRBD1 (5 bases). Germline loops: CDR1 SGDLS, CDR2 YYNGEE. This CDR3 is built from 14 residues. V was cut by 4 bases and J by 3 bases, with 13 bases left in between. CDR3 loop: CASSTGGEDTEAFF. In DNA, the CDR3 is TGTGCCAGCAGCACAGGAGGGGAGGACACTGAAGCTTTCTTT.

This chain connects TRBV10-3 to TRBJ1-2; D remains unclear. CDR3 size: 15 residues. Germline V lookup: CDR1 ENHRY, CDR2 SYGVKD. V lost 2 bases, J lost 5 bases, and 15 bases lay in between. The CDR3 DNA is TGTGCCATCAGTGAGAGGAGTGGTAAGGCATATGGCTACACCTTC. It encodes CAISERSGKAYGYTF.

The chain couples TRBV20-1 to TRBJ1-5; no firm D call. The CDR3 is 15 amino acids. Between the trimmed V and J ends, which lost 3 bases and 4 bases, there was a span of 16 bases. Germline V gene lookup returns CDR1 DFQATT and CDR2 SNEGSKA (reference sequence). CDR3 nucleotide sequence: TGCAGTGCTAGCCGGACGGGCAGTGCTAATCAGCCCCAGCATTTT. It is translated as CSASRTGSANQPQHF.

This clonotype occurred many times. This rearrangement joins TRBV5-6 to TRBJ2-1; D is perhaps TRBD2 (7 bases). This CDR3 comprises 16 residues. The germline V gene has CDR1 SGHDT and CDR2 YYEEEE. Trimming took off 5 bases at V and 4 bases at J, with 19 bases between the two ends. This chain's CDR3 is CASSLRGEGLYNEQFF. The CDR3 DNA follows: TGTGCCAGCAGTCTAAGGGGGGAGGGCCTTTACAATGAGCAGTTCTTC.

The chain carries TRBV2 and TRBJ1-4; 10 nucleotides align to TRBD1. Germline V CDR1 and CDR2: SNHLY, FYNNEI. The CDR3 is made up of 13 amino acids. J gave up 11 bases and V 3 bases, and 3 bases lay outside the gene matches. CDR3 in amino acids: CASSDRDRGKLFF. The CDR3 DNA reads TGTGCCAGCAGTGACAGGGACAGGGGTAAACTGTTTTTT.

Concerning this clonotype itself: At one boundary the junction diverges from the germline segment, which might be a read error. The chain combines TRBV2 with TRBJ1-5, with D perhaps TRBD1 (5 bases). The CDR3 runs to 15 residues. The germline gives CDR1 SNHLY, CDR2 FYNNEI. CDR3 loop: CAGSAGERGNQPQHF. CDR3 nucleotide sequence: TGTGCCGGCAGTGCGGGGGAACGTGGCAATCAGCCCCAGCATTTT.

The chain has TRBV3-2 and TRBJ1-5. TRBV3-2 has pseudogene status. The CDR3 runs 17 residues. The CDR3 protein is CASSHRQRLYSNQPQHF. In nucleotides, the CDR3 is TGTGCCAGCAGCCACCGGCAGCGTCTTTATAGCAATCAGCCCCAGCATTTT.

Note on this clonotype: The junction departs from the called germline gene at one end, perhaps through a read error. The J gene is TRBJ2-5, the V gene TRBV7-9, with 11 bases matching TRBD2. This CDR3 is 17 amino acids long. Germline CDR1 is SEHNR and CDR2 is FQNEAQ (reference sequence). The CDR3 sequence is CASSQLAGGPDQETQYF. CDR3 DNA sequence: TGCGCCAGCAGCCAGTTAGCGGGGGGGCCTGACCAAGAGACCCAGTACTTC. Supplemented by reference TRBV7-9 and TRBJ2-5, the full variable domain reads DTGVSQNPRHKITKRGQNVTFRCDPISEHNRLYWYRQTLGQGPEFLTYFQNEAQLEKSRLLSDRFSAERPKGSFSTLEIQRTEQGDSAMYLCASSQLAGGPDQETQYFGPGTRLLVL.

This clonotype appeared a few times. The chain is built from TRBV7-2 and TRBJ2-7; no clear D gene. V was clipped by 5 bases and J by 1 base, with 9 bases between them. CDR1 SGHTA and CDR2 FQGNSA come from the germline V gene. The CDR3 has 13 residues. This chain's CDR3 is CASSPPASYEQYF. CDR3 nucleotide sequence: TGTGCCAGCAGCCCCCCCGCGTCCTACGAGCAGTACTTC.

The gene calls are TRBV10-3 and TRBJ1-1, with 7 nucleotides matching TRBD1. The CDR3 sequence is 16 residues long. J lost 0 bases, V lost 7 bases, and 11 bases had no gene match. Germline values: CDR1 ENHRY, CDR2 SYGVKD. The DNA for the CDR3 is TGTGCCATCACCAAAACCAGACAGGGATTGAACACTGAAGCTTTCTTT. This encodes CAITKTRQGLNTEAFF.

The chain links TRBV7-9 to TRBJ2-7, with 7 bases fitting TRBD2. Trimming at V came to 5 bases and at J to 5 bases, leaving 12 bases not matched to a gene. This CDR3 has 15 amino acids. Per germline, CDR1 SEHNR and CDR2 FQNEAQ (reference sequence). The CDR3: CASSVEAGSGDEQYF. The CDR3 region has the DNA TGTGCCAGCAGCGTAGAAGCGGGGAGTGGCGACGAGCAGTACTTC.

This clonotype came up a few times. The chain combines TRBV7-8 with TRBJ1-3; no clear D gene. Germline CDR1 is SGHVS and CDR2 is FQNEAQ. This CDR3 comprises 13 residues. V dropped 5 bases and J dropped 7 bases, with 12 bases sitting between them. This CDR3 reads CASSTGPKNTIYF. CDR3 coding DNA: TGTGCCAGCAGCACCGGCCCAAAGAACACCATATATTTT.

This clonotype was recorded only once. The genes are TRBV6-5 and TRBJ2-3; 11 nucleotides agree with TRBD2. Looked up from germline, CDR1 is MNHEY and CDR2 is SVGAGI. V was pared by 5 bases and J by 11 bases, with 15 bases of the junction left unmatched. This CDR3 spans 16 amino acids. The CDR3 protein is CASSAVAGGAGNEQYF. DNA of the CDR3: TGTGCCAGCAGTGCCGTAGCGGGAGGGGCAGGCAATGAGCAGTATTTT.

The chain is built from TRBV7-9 and TRBJ2-2, with 7 bases aligning to TRBD1. The CDR3 extends over 15 amino acids. V lost 2 bases, J lost 5 bases, and 5 bases stayed unmatched. Looked up from germline, CDR1 is SEHNR and CDR2 is FQNEAQ (reference sequence). The DNA for the CDR3 is TGTGCCAGCAGCTTACCCGGGACAGTTACCGGGGAGCTGTTTTTT. This codes for CASSLPGTVTGELFF.

The chain couples TRBV20-1 to TRBJ2-7; 10 nucleotides agree with TRBD2. The junction had 6 bases not matched to a gene; V was cut back by 5 bases and J by 5 bases. The CDR3 spans 13 residues. Germline loops: CDR1 DFQATT, CDR2 SNEGSKA (reference sequence). The CDR3 loop is CSAVTGLANEQYF. In nucleotides, the CDR3 is TGCAGTGCTGTCACGGGACTAGCGAACGAGCAGTACTTC.

The gene calls are TRBV6-5 and TRBJ2-6; D is possibly TRBD1 (7 bases). Trimming pared 2 bases from V and 0 bases from J, leaving 20 bases between. The CDR3 extends over 20 amino acids. Germline values: CDR1 MNHEY, CDR2 SVGAGI. CDR3 loop: CASSYGGTGTENSGANVLTF. The CDR3 DNA is TGTGCCAGCAGTTACGGCGGGACCGGGACAGAGAACTCTGGGGCCAACGTCCTGACTTTC.

J is TRBJ2-7 and V is TRBV5-4, with 9 bases aligning to TRBD1. CDR3 length: 14 amino acids. The ends lost 2 bases at V and 3 bases at J; junction bases unmatched: 3. CDR1 and CDR2 (germline): SGHNT, YYREEE (reference sequence). This CDR3 reads CASSFRDRDYEQYF. The CDR3 DNA reads as TGTGCCAGCAGCTTCCGGGACAGGGACTACGAGCAGTACTTC.

This clonotype was counted ten times or more. The chain carries TRBV6-6 and TRBJ1-4, with D unresolved. Trimming removed 6 bases from V and 8 bases from J, with 19 bases in between. The CDR3 contains 15 residues. The V gene's germline CDR1 is MNHNY and CDR2 SVGAGI (reference sequence). The CDR3, as DNA: TGTGCCAGCAGAGAAAGCCGCGCACCGTTGGAAAAACTGTTTTTT. Its translation is CASRESRAPLEKLFF.

The chain joins TRBV15 to TRBJ2-7; TRBD1 is a possible D gene (6 bases). CDR1 and CDR2 from the germline V gene are LNHNV and YYDKDF (reference sequence). This CDR3 is built from 16 residues. Trimming pared 5 bases from V and 0 bases from J, leaving 17 bases between. The CDR3: CATSGGPGAPSYEQYF. The CDR3 DNA reads as TGTGCCACCAGCGGGGGCCCAGGGGCTCCCTCCTACGAGCAGTACTTC.

In its sample, this clonotype was seen many times. The rearrangement links TRBV7-9 to TRBJ2-3; TRBD2 might be the D (6 bases). The CDR3 covers 14 residues. The V gene lost 4 bases and the J gene lost 0 bases, with 8 bases spanning the gap. Germline CDR1 reads SEHNR; CDR2 reads FQNEAQ (reference sequence). Here the CDR3 DNA reads TGTGCCAGCAGCTCCGGGACTAGCACAGATACGCAGTATTTT. Protein sequence: CASSSGTSTDTQYF.

This sequence joins TRBV29-1 and TRBJ2-1; perhaps TRBD2 as D (5 bases). Germline CDR1 reads SQVTM; CDR2 reads ANQGSEA. The CDR3 spans 14 residues. With 1 base removed from V and 2 bases from J, the gap between germline ends came to 9 bases. CDR3 DNA sequence: TGCAGCGTTGAAGTGGGAGTCCCCTACAATGAGCAGTTCTTC. Translating gives CSVEVGVPYNEQFF.

The chain couples TRBV5-1 to TRBJ2-7; D unresolved. V lost 1 base, J lost 0 bases, and 8 bases lay in between. In germline, CDR1 is SGHRS, CDR2 YFSETQ. The CDR3 totals 14 residues. The CDR3 sequence: CASSLPSSSYEQYF. The CDR3 coding sequence is TGCGCCAGCAGCTTGCCGTCGAGCTCCTACGAGCAGTACTTC. The full variable domain, its missing parts supplied by reference TRBV5-1 and TRBJ2-7, is KAGVTQTPRYLIKTRGQQVTLSCSPISGHRSVSWYQQTPGQGLQFLFEYFSETQRNKGNFPGRFSGRQFSNSRSEMNVSTLELGDSALYLCASSLPSSSYEQYFGPGTRLTVT.

The J gene is TRBJ2-2, the V gene TRBV9; 9 nucleotides align to TRBD2. The CDR3 sequence is 18 residues long. J was trimmed by 3 bases and V by 4 bases; bases with no gene match: 13. CDR1 is SGDLS and CDR2 is YYNGEE in the germline V gene. CDR3 nucleotide sequence: TGTGCCAGCAGCCCGGGGCGGGGGGGCGTAGGGGACACCGGGGAGCTGTTTTTT. Translated, it gives CASSPGRGGVGDTGELFF.

J is TRBJ1-6 and V is TRBV2, with TRBD1 identical over 9 bases. Trimming took 9 bases from V and 10 from J; bases not matched to a gene: 7. Per germline, CDR1 SNHLY and CDR2 FYNNEI. The length of the CDR3 is 13 residues. The DNA of the CDR3 is TGTGCCAGGACAGGGGGTTCAGGGTCACCCCTCCACTTT. This encodes CARTGGSGSPLHF. The full variable domain, in which reference TRBV2 and TRBJ1-6 provide the parts outside the CDR3, is EPEVTQTPSHQVTQMGQEVILRCVPISNHLYFYWYRQILGQKVEFLVSFYNNEISEKSEIFDDQFSVERPDGSNFTLKIRSTKLEDSAMYFCARTGGSGSPLHFGNGTRLTVT.

In this sample, this clonotype turned up a few times. The rearrangement uses TRBV20-1 and TRBJ2-5, with D hard to call. CDR3 length: 15 amino acids. Germline-derived CDR1 and CDR2 are DFQATT and SNEGSKA (reference sequence). Trimming stripped 6 bases from V and 5 bases from J, with 22 bases between. CDR3 sequence reads: CSADIRGDPKETQYF. CDR3 DNA sequence: TGCAGTGCCGACATTCGTGGCGATCCAAAGGAGACCCAGTACTTC.

This rearrangement joins TRBV7-9 to TRBJ1-1; perhaps TRBD1 as D (6 bases). This CDR3 contains 14 residues. Trimming stripped 5 bases from V and 0 bases from J, with 10 bases between. In germline, CDR1 is SEHNR, CDR2 FQNEAQ (reference sequence). The CDR3 DNA is TGTGCCAGCAGCCCAGGGGATCTGAACACTGAAGCTTTCTTT. Its protein product is CASSPGDLNTEAFF.

The chain uses TRBV20-1 and TRBJ2-2, with D perhaps TRBD2 (5 bases). CDR3 size: 10 residues. V lost 6 bases and J 8 bases, leaving 7 bases between the germline ends. CDR1 is DFQATT, CDR2 SNEGSKA, per germline (reference sequence). DNA for the CDR3: TGCAGTGCGCGGGTAGGGGAGCTGTTTTTT. Amino acid sequence: CSARVGELFF.

V gene TRBV5-5 combines with J gene TRBJ1-5; no clear D gene. V was clipped by 1 base and J by 4 bases, with 6 bases between them. This CDR3 has 13 residues. In germline, CDR1 is SGHKS, CDR2 YYEKEE (reference sequence). The CDR3 here is CASSLLRNQPQHF. CDR3 sequence (DNA): TGTGCCAGCAGCTTGTTAAGGAATCAGCCCCAGCATTTT.

The chain carries TRBV7-3 and TRBJ1-2; D remains ambiguous. This CDR3 spans 13 amino acids. Germline lookup yields CDR1 SGHTA and CDR2 FQGTGA. V was pared by 3 bases and J by 2 bases, with 7 bases between. The CDR3 sequence: CASSFNSNYGYTF. The CDR3 DNA follows: TGTGCCAGCAGCTTCAACAGCAACTATGGCTACACCTTC.